This T cell receptor (beta chain) was profiled in a study of T cell responses to AZD1222 COVID-19 vaccine. The V and J ends lost 4 bases and 3 bases respectively, with 10 bases between them. Germline V gene lookup returns CDR1 MDHEN and CDR2 SYDVKM. CDR3 length: 14 amino acids. Regarding this clone: The identical CDR3 is also encoded by other nucleotide sequences in the sample.

Profiling relied on immunoSEQ multiplex PCR, and the TCRdb table lists in-frame clones only, not all of them. The sample carries 150,000 or so clones, roughly nine tenths recorded once. Specimen: peripheral blood, collected on day 0 of AZD1222 vaccination. V and J are TRBV28 and TRBJ1-5, with D possibly TRBD1 on 5 matching bases. This TCR came from an adult in good health. This CDR3 is CASSSIQANQPQHF. CDR3 sequence (DNA): TGTGCCAGCAGTTCTATACAGGCCAATCAGCCCCAGCATTTT.